This entry concerns a single T cell receptor (beta chain). No antigen is known for it. Here immunoSEQ multiplex PCR was the method, and the copy in TCRdb shows in-frame clones only, minus some. Of 2,500,000 or so clones detected, 80% to 95% appear once; the ten largest clones hold roughly 0.36%. Trimming pared 4 bases from V and 6 bases from J, leaving 16 bases between. The CDR3 runs to 14 residues. The germline V gene has CDR1 MDHEN and CDR2 SYDVKM. These data are taken from a study of shared clonotypes between healthy human individuals. General study results and limits: On the whole, naive subsets had larger estimated richness than memory subsets had.

This TCR was sampled from a man younger than 30 in good health. Some clones in this sample may be carry-over from other donors' samples. The material sequenced was naive CD4+ T cells from PBMCs. Sample subset: CD45RA+ positively selected. V gene TRBV28 combines with J gene TRBJ2-7, with D uncertain. The CDR3 sequence: CASSSFDHPREQYF. For the CDR3, the DNA is TGTGCCAGCAGTTCATTCGACCATCCTCGCGAGCAGTACTTC.